These 29 T cell receptor beta chains originate from one sample sequenced in a study of blood T cells in healthy people across ages. Together with a sample-barcoded 5' primer, a J-beta primer mix was included in a second PCR lasting roughly 7 to 11 cycles. TCRdb called the 5' RACE reads again in MiXCR, with one record for every CDR3 protein. The repertoire holds around 800,000 distinct CDR3 sequences, less than 80% seen once, with around a quarter in the top ten. Material for sequencing was blood. Source of these receptors: a man between 25 and 39 years old in good health.

This clonotype occurred a few times. The chain has TRBV7-3 and TRBJ2-3; D perhaps matches TRBD2 (5 bases). V lost 5 bases and J lost 0, with 15 bases in between. CDR3 length: 16 amino acids. Germline CDR1 reads SGHTA; CDR2 reads FQGTGA. The CDR3 nucleotides are TGTGCCAGCAGCCGTTATGGTGGCGGGAGCACAGATACGCAGTATTTT. Residues: CASSRYGGGSTDTQYF.

There are many counts of this clonotype. This chain joins TRBV5-5 and TRBJ2-1, with D unresolved. Germline-derived CDR1 and CDR2 are SGHKS and YYEKEE (reference sequence). This CDR3 region has 10 residues. Trimming stripped 6 bases from V and 9 bases from J, with 7 bases between. This CDR3 is CASNLREQFF. CDR3 bases: TGTGCCAGCAACCTGCGTGAGCAGTTCTTC.

This clonotype was observed a few times. The chain couples TRBV9 to TRBJ2-3; 8 bases map to TRBD2. The CDR3 is 15 residues long. The junction had 9 bases not matched to a gene; V was cut back by 7 bases and J by 2 bases. CDR1 SGDLS and CDR2 YYNGEE come from the germline V gene. CDR3 nucleotides: TGTGCCAGCGGGGCCTCTAGCGGGTCCACAGATACGCAGTATTTT. This codes for CASGASSGSTDTQYF.

The chain carries TRBV7-2 and TRBJ2-3, with D perhaps given as TRBD1 or TRBD2 (5 bases each). The CDR3 sequence is 16 residues long. Between the trimmed V and J ends, which lost 1 base and 6 bases, there was a span of 17 bases. Germline V gives CDR1 SGHTA, CDR2 FQGNSA. Here the CDR3 reads CASSLGSRGPMDTQYF. The CDR3 DNA sequence: TGTGCCAGCAGCTTAGGATCGAGGGGCCCCATGGATACGCAGTATTTT. The full variable domain, with the rest looked up from reference TRBV7-2 and TRBJ2-3, is GAGVSQSPSNKVTEKGKDVELRCDPISGHTALYWYRQSLGQGLEFLIYFQGNSAPDKSGLPSDRFSAERTGGSVSTLTIQRTQQEDSAVYLCASSLGSRGPMDTQYFGPGTRLTVL.

This clonotype was seen a handful of times. This sequence joins TRBV6-6 and TRBJ2-7, with 9 positions matching TRBD1. With V trimmed by 5 bases and J by 2 bases, 10 bases remained unmatched. This CDR3 region has 16 residues. The germline CDR1 and CDR2 sequences are MNHNY and SVGAGI (reference sequence). The chain's CDR3 is CASSATGQGGTYEQYF. The CDR3 region has the DNA TGTGCCAGCAGTGCCACGGGACAGGGAGGTACCTACGAGCAGTACTTC.

V is TRBV20-1 and J is TRBJ2-1, with 7 positions matching TRBD2. From germline, CDR1 is DFQATT and CDR2 SNEGSKA (reference sequence). The CDR3 is 16 amino acids. Unmatched junction bases numbered 7, after V lost 0 bases and J lost 2 bases. The CDR3 spells CSARDGEGATYNEQFF. The CDR3 DNA is TGCAGTGCTAGAGATGGGGAGGGAGCCACCTACAATGAGCAGTTCTTC.

The V gene is TRBV27, the J gene TRBJ1-2; D unresolved. Per germline, CDR1 MNHEY and CDR2 SMNVEV (reference sequence). V lost 6 bases to trimming and J lost 5 bases, with 13 bases between them. This CDR3 comprises 13 residues. The CDR3 reads CASSPAVGYGYTF. As DNA, the CDR3 is TGTGCCAGCAGCCCCGCGGTGGGGTATGGCTACACCTTC.

The chain is built from TRBV9 and TRBJ2-4; D gene uncertain. CDR1 is SGDLS, CDR2 YYNGEE, per germline. V dropped 0 bases and J dropped 13 bases, with 17 bases sitting between them. The CDR3 runs to 14 residues. The chain's CDR3 is CASSVGSRPAEQYF. CDR3 nucleotides: TGTGCCAGCAGCGTAGGGTCTCGCCCGGCGGAGCAGTACTTC.

The chain is built from TRBV28 and TRBJ1-5; 12 bases are shared with TRBD1. The V and J ends lost 8 bases and 5 bases, in that order; junction bases with no gene match: 10. This CDR3 comprises 16 residues. Per germline, CDR1 MDHEN and CDR2 SYDVKM. Here the CDR3 reads CASSSGGQGAYQPQHF. In DNA, the CDR3 is TGTGCCAGCTCCTCAGGGGGACAGGGGGCTTATCAGCCCCAGCATTTT.

The genes are TRBV20-1 and TRBJ1-6; D might be TRBD1 (5 bases). V was cut by 4 bases and J by 0 bases, with 16 bases left in between. CDR1 is DFQATT and CDR2 is SNEGSKA in the germline V gene (reference sequence). This CDR3 region has 17 residues. CDR3 nucleotides: TGCAGTGCTACGTCAGGGTCGGAGAGCTCCTATAATTCACCCCTCCACTTT. Protein sequence: CSATSGSESSYNSPLHF.

Concerning this clonotype: The junction and the germline gene differ at one end; a read error may be behind it. This chain uses TRBV5-1 with TRBJ2-1, with D possibly TRBD1 on 6 matching bases. The CDR3 has 16 residues. Per the germline V gene, CDR1 is SGHRS and CDR2 is YFSETQ. CDR3 nucleotides: TGCGCCGGCAGCTTGGGGCAGGGGCCCTCCTACAATGAGCAGTTCTTC. This sequence encodes CAGSLGQGPSYNEQFF.

This clonotype was seen a handful of times. The gene calls are TRBV20-1 and TRBJ2-7; tentative D call: TRBD2 (5 bases). The CDR3 covers 13 residues. The germline CDR1 and CDR2 sequences are DFQATT and SNEGSKA (reference sequence). Between the trimmed V and J ends, which lost 3 bases and 2 bases, there was a span of 11 bases. The CDR3 DNA sequence: TGCAGTGCTAGTGGAGAGGGAACCTACGAGCAGTACTTC. Amino acid sequence: CSASGEGTYEQYF.

This clonotype turned up a few times. The chain recombines TRBV6-2 or TRBV6-3 with TRBJ2-1; D remains ambiguous. Trimming took 5 bases from V and 5 from J, leaving 7 bases between them. The CDR3 extends over 12 amino acids. CDR1 is MNHEY and CDR2 is SVGEGT in the germline V gene. DNA for the CDR3: TGTGCCAGCAGTACCTCACACAATGAGCAGTTCTTC. Translation gives CASSTSHNEQFF.

V and J are TRBV28 and TRBJ1-5, with 7 positions matching TRBD1. The length of the CDR3 is 15 residues. CDR1 and CDR2 from the germline V gene are MDHEN and SYDVKM. V lost 6 bases to trimming and J lost 6 bases; unmatched junction nucleotides: 11. CDR3: CASSTPGGLVQPQHF. The DNA of the CDR3 is TGTGCCAGCAGCACCCCAGGGGGGCTGGTTCAGCCCCAGCATTTT.

The rearrangement joins TRBV4-1 to TRBJ2-5, with 7 bases identical to TRBD1. Germline V lookup: CDR1 MGHRA, CDR2 YSYEKL. Trimming at V came to 4 bases and at J to 2 bases, leaving 10 bases not matched to a gene. The CDR3 consists of 16 residues. The CDR3 DNA follows: TGCGCCAGCAGCCCAGGGGGTCTAGCTGGTCAAGAGACCCAGTACTTC. Translation gives CASSPGGLAGQETQYF.

The chain combines TRBV2 with TRBJ1-1; the D is unclear. The CDR3 contains 13 residues. Trimming stripped 6 bases from V and 4 bases from J, with 12 bases between. Looked up from germline, CDR1 is SNHLY and CDR2 is FYNNEI. CDR3 amino acids: CASRRTSPTEAFF. Here the CDR3 DNA reads TGTGCCAGCAGAAGGACGTCCCCCACTGAAGCTTTCTTT. Combining the CDR3 with reference TRBV2 and TRBJ1-1 gives the whole variable domain EPEVTQTPSHQVTQMGQEVILRCVPISNHLYFYWYRQILGQKVEFLVSFYNNEISEKSEIFDDQFSVERPDGSNFTLKIRSTKLEDSAMYFCASRRTSPTEAFFGQGTRLTVV.

V is TRBV5-1 and J is TRBJ2-1; the match to TRBD2 covers 9 bases. V gave up 2 bases and J gave up 0 bases; unmatched junction bases: 9. The length of the CDR3 is 18 residues. The V gene's germline CDR1 is SGHRS and CDR2 YFSETQ. The CDR3 loop reads CASSFSSIAGASYNEQFF. The DNA of the CDR3 is TGCGCCAGCAGCTTCTCATCCATAGCGGGGGCCTCCTACAATGAGCAGTTCTTC.

The chain carries TRBV10-3 and TRBJ2-1; the D gene is possibly TRBD1 (6 bases). CDR1 is ENHRY, CDR2 SYGVKD, per germline. Trimming pared 8 bases from V and 6 bases from J, leaving 14 bases between. CDR3 size: 13 residues. The CDR3, as DNA: TGTGCCATCGGGACACCGGATTCCAATGAGCAGTTCTTC. This sequence encodes CAIGTPDSNEQFF.

V gene TRBV27 combines with J gene TRBJ1-4; TRBD1 matches 7 bases. V trimming: 6 bases; J trimming: 0 bases; junction bases outside the gene matches: 7. Germline lookup yields CDR1 MNHEY and CDR2 SMNVEV (reference sequence). This CDR3 is 16 amino acids long. In DNA, the CDR3 is TGTGCCAGCAGCCAGACAGGGAGGGCAACTAATGAAAAACTGTTTTTT. It encodes CASSQTGRATNEKLFF.

This chain links TRBV4-2 with TRBJ1-2; tentative D call: TRBD1 (5 bases). V lost 7 bases and J 2 bases, leaving 20 bases between the germline ends. The CDR3 sequence is 16 residues long. CDR1 is LGHNA and CDR2 is YNFKEQ in the germline V gene. CDR3 loop: CASNRQLLNPNYGYTF. The CDR3 DNA follows: TGTGCCAGCAACCGACAGCTCCTGAACCCCAACTATGGCTACACCTTC.

The chain combines TRBV29-1 with TRBJ1-2, with D perhaps TRBD1 (5 bases). The germline gives CDR1 SQVTM, CDR2 ANQGSEA. The V and J ends lost 0 bases and 8 bases respectively, with 16 bases between them. The length of the CDR3 is 14 residues. The chain's CDR3 is CSVEESKGVYGYTF. The CDR3 DNA sequence: TGCAGCGTTGAAGAGTCGAAAGGGGTGTACGGCTACACCTTC.

This chain joins TRBV7-2 and TRBJ1-4; possibly TRBD1 for D (5 bases). Germline lookup yields CDR1 SGHTA and CDR2 FQGNSA. Trimming took 5 bases from V and 3 from J, leaving 13 bases between them. CDR3 size: 15 residues. DNA of the CDR3: TGTGCCAGCAGCCAGGGAGGAGGTTCTAATGAAAAACTGTTTTTT. Its translation: CASSQGGGSNEKLFF.

This sequence joins TRBV12-3 or TRBV12-4 and TRBJ2-5; TRBD2 aligns across 8 bases. The V segment lost 6 bases and the J segment 11 bases; nucleotides outside the gene matches: 20. The CDR3 loop spans 16 amino acids. The CDR3 nucleotides read TGTGCCAGCAGCCCTTCCCCACTAGCGGAATACAATGAGCAGTACTTC. Protein sequence: CASSPSPLAEYNEQYF.

The chain uses TRBV6-1 and TRBJ2-7; TRBD1 might be the D (5 bases). V lost 6 bases, J lost 6 bases, and 33 bases lay in between. The germline V gene has CDR1 MNHNS and CDR2 SASEGT. The CDR3 has 19 residues. The DNA for the CDR3 is TGTGCCAGCAGACCGCCCCGGGCCTCCGGCCGCGATCAGGGTCCCGAGCAGTACTTC. This gives the protein CASRPPRASGRDQGPEQYF.

J is TRBJ2-2 and V is TRBV5-1, with D hard to call. Germline values: CDR1 SGHRS, CDR2 YFSETQ. V dropped 1 base and J dropped 2 bases, with 9 bases sitting between them. The CDR3 length is 15 residues. The CDR3 reads CASSLLPANTGELFF. The DNA of the CDR3 is TGCGCCAGCAGCTTGTTGCCAGCCAACACCGGGGAGCTGTTTTTT.

In the case of this clonotype: A much larger clone lies a single base off, so this may be a read error. The rearrangement joins TRBV6-1 to TRBJ2-1, with 8 bases that match TRBD1. The better agreement between TRBJ2-7 and the DNA end casts doubt on the J call. Germline V gene lookup returns CDR1 MNHNS and CDR2 SASEGT. This CDR3 region has 14 residues. For the CDR3, the DNA is TGTGCCAGCAGCCACCGGGACAGGTCCTACGAGCAGTACTTC. Protein: CASSHRDRSYEQYF.

The chain joins TRBV7-3 to TRBJ2-1, with 8 nucleotides matching TRBD2. Per the germline V gene, CDR1 is SGHTA and CDR2 is FQGTGA. J was trimmed by 4 bases and V by 1 base; bases with no gene match: 6. The CDR3 is 16 residues long. CDR3 DNA sequence: TGTGCCAGCAGCTTAAACCCGGGGGGGCTATACAATGAGCAGTTCTTC. Encoded protein: CASSLNPGGLYNEQFF.

There are a few counts of this clonotype. Here the CDR3 reads CSAQSGLAGGSSYEQYF. Here the CDR3 DNA reads TGCAGTGCCCAGAGCGGGCTAGCGGGGGGCAGCTCCTACGAGCAGTACTTC. The chain carries TRBV20-1 and TRBJ2-7; TRBD2 matches at 11 bases. Germline V gene data show CDR1 as DFQATT and CDR2 as SNEGSKA (reference sequence). The CDR3 is made up of 17 amino acids. The trim removed 6 bases at V and 0 bases at J, leaving 13 bases unmatched.

The V call is TRBV7-8, the J call TRBJ2-1, with 10 bases aligning to TRBD2. CDR1 SGHVS and CDR2 FQNEAQ come from the germline V gene. This CDR3 spans 16 amino acids. The J segment lost 8 bases and the V segment lost 3 bases, leaving 10 bases of the junction unmatched. DNA for the CDR3: TGTGCCAGCAGCTTGGGAGGGAGCGGGGGGGCCTATGAGCAGTTCTTC. This codes for CASSLGGSGGAYEQFF.